This is a list of T cell receptor beta chains from one sample in a study of T-cell memory formation after mild COVID-19. TCRdb re-called the 5' RACE reads with MiXCR, one entry per CDR3 protein. The table has tens of thousands of distinct CDR3 sequences, 5.5% to 7% seen once; the top ten hold 0.8% to 1%. Specimen: PBMCs or a T cell subset sorted from them (not recorded which). The receptors here all came from an adult who had mild COVID-19 (a few samples of this study predate the infection). Cell type and time point are not known. Each CDR3 is given with its conserved first and last residue. D genes are given only for firm matches. Expanded clones are given a class, and other clones once, few, many or no size at all.

J | V | size | D | DNA | CDR3
TRBJ1-1 | TRBV24-1 | many | NA | TGTGCCACCAGTGACGGGGACCAGAACACTGAAGCTTTCTTT | CATSDGDQNTEAFF
TRBJ2-1 | TRBV24-1 | many | NA | TGTGCCACCAGTGATGGGAAGGCGGCCTCCTACAATGAGCAGTTCTTC | CATSDGKAASYNEQFF
TRBJ2-3 | TRBV10-3 | many | NA | TGTGCCATCAGTGAAACGCCGGGACCCCGGAGGGCAGATACGCAGTATTTT | CAISETPGPRRADTQYF
TRBJ1-4 | TRBV28 | NA | NA | TGTGCCAGCAGGGACTCGGGGGGGGCTGAAAAACTGTTTTTT | CASRDSGGAEKLFF
TRBJ2-6 | TRBV19 | NA | NA | TGTGCCAGTAGTAGACAAGGTAGTTCCTCTGGGGCCAACGTCCTGACTTTC | CASSRQGSSSGANVLTF
TRBJ2-7 | TRBV7-8 | many | NA | TGTGCCAGCAGTGTTGACTCCTACGAGCAGTACTTC | CASSVDSYEQYF
TRBJ2-3 | TRBV7-2 | NA | TRBD2 | TGTGCCAGCAGCTTAAGGACTAGCGGGACCGGTGGGGATACGCAGTATTTT | CASSLRTSGTGGDTQYF
TRBJ1-1 | TRBV20-1 | many | NA | TGCAGTGCTAGAATACAGGGCGCTAACACTGAAGCTTTCTTT | CSARIQGANTEAFF
TRBJ2-7 | TRBV18 | many | NA | TGTGCCAGCTCACCACCAGGGACGGATGTCCTGTACGAGCAGTACTTC | CASSPPGTDVLYEQYF
TRBJ1-5 | TRBV4-1 | many | NA | TGCGCCAGCAGCATGATAAATCAGCCCCAGCATTTT | CASSMINQPQHF
TRBJ2-7 | TRBV12-3/TRBV12-4 | few | NA | TGTGCCAGCAGTTTTGGGGCAGAATACGAGCAGTACTTC | CASSFGAEYEQYF
TRBJ1-3 | TRBV29-1 | many | NA | TGCAGCGCCAATCCGGGACAAGGAAACACCATATATTTT | CSANPGQGNTIYF
TRBJ2-7 | TRBV5-1 | many | TRBD1 | TGCGCCAGCAGCGCATTCGGGGGACAGGGGGCGAAGGAGCAGTACTTC | CASSAFGGQGAKEQYF
TRBJ1-2 | TRBV5-6 | few | NA | TGTGCCAGCAGATTGGGCGGACAGAATGGCTACACCTTC | CASRLGGQNGYTF
TRBJ2-1 | TRBV7-3 | few | NA | TGTGCCAGCAGCTTAAGGGCTAGCAGCTACAATGAGCAGTTCTTC | CASSLRASSYNEQFF
TRBJ2-3 | TRBV20-1 | few | TRBD1 | TGCAGTGCCAAGACCGGGACAGGGGTAGGGACAGATACGCAGTATTTT | CSAKTGTGVGTDTQYF
TRBJ2-1 | TRBV4-3 | NA | NA | TGCGCCAGCAGCCAAGATAGGGTGGCATACAATGAGCAGTTCTTC | CASSQDRVAYNEQFF
TRBJ2-7 | TRBV20-1 | many | TRBD1 | TGCAGTGCTACATCACCGACAGGGTACGAGCAGTACTTC | CSATSPTGYEQYF
TRBJ2-3 | TRBV20-1 | many | TRBD2 | TGCAGTGCTAGTTCCAGCGGGGGTTACACAGATACGCAGTATTTT | CSASSSGGYTDTQYF
TRBJ1-6 | TRBV6-2/TRBV6-3 | many | TRBD1 | TGTGCCAGCAGTCCGCCCCTTTGGACAGGGACTAATTCACCCCTCCACTTT | CASSPPLWTGTNSPLHF
TRBJ2-2 | TRBV9 | NA | NA | TGTGCCAGCAGCGTAGCAGGTTTCGGGGAGCTGTTTTTT | CASSVAGFGELFF
TRBJ2-3 | TRBV19 | few | TRBD1 | TGTGCCAGTAGTATTCAGGGGGCAACAGATACGCAGTATTTT | CASSIQGATDTQYF
TRBJ2-7 | TRBV28 | NA | NA | TGTGCCAGCAGGACTTCCTACGAGCAGTACTTC | CASRTSYEQYF
TRBJ2-3 | TRBV6-1 | few | NA | TGTGCCAGCAGTGTCGGGACTGGAGATACGCAGTATTTT | CASSVGTGDTQYF
TRBJ1-6 | TRBV30 | NA | NA | TGTGCCTGGAGCGCACAAGCTGCCAGGACACCCCTCCACTTT | CAWSAQAARTPLHF
TRBJ2-6 | TRBV27 | many | NA | TGTGCCAGCAGTTCGGCCTCGCCTGGGGCCAACGTCCTGACTTTC | CASSSASPGANVLTF
TRBJ2-7 | TRBV18 | few | TRBD1 | TGTGCCAGCTCAAGTCGACAGGGCCCCAGGTTCCACGAGCAGTACTTC | CASSSRQGPRFHEQYF
TRBJ2-1 | TRBV5-3 | few | NA | TGTGCCAGAAGCCACAATAAGATAGCGGCAAGCAGCGGTGAGCAGTTCTTC | CARSHNKIAASSGEQFF
TRBJ2-2 | TRBV5-1 | few | NA | TGCGCCAGCAGCTTGGATCCCCCCGGGACCGGGGAGCTGTTTTTT | CASSLDPPGTGELFF
TRBJ1-1 | TRBV12-3/TRBV12-4 | many | NA | TGTGCCAGCAGTTTCACCGGGAGACTTGAAGCTTTCTTT | CASSFTGRLEAFF
TRBJ2-7 | TRBV20-1 | many | TRBD1 | TGCAGTGCTCAAGGCGGGACAGGGAGCGGCGAGCAGTACTTC | CSAQGGTGSGEQYF
TRBJ2-1 | TRBV5-1 | few | NA | TGCGCCAGCAGCGGAGGGACGCAACGACAGCAGTTCTTC | CASSGGTQRQQFF
TRBJ2-3 | TRBV10-3 | NA | NA | TGTGCCATCAGTGAAGGTCCAGCCAGCACAGATACGCAGTATTTT | CAISEGPASTDTQYF
TRBJ2-7 | TRBV5-1 | many | NA | TGCGCCAGCAGCTTGAACCCGGACAACTCCTACGAGCAGTACTTC | CASSLNPDNSYEQYF
TRBJ1-1 | TRBV3-1 | few | NA | TGTGCCAGCAGCGCGTCTGGCACTGAAGCTTTCTTT | CASSASGTEAFF
TRBJ2-1 | TRBV27 | NA | NA | TGTGCCAGCAGACGATTCGGCTCTTACTCCTACAATGAGCAGTTCTTC | CASRRFGSYSYNEQFF
TRBJ1-2 | TRBV7-3 | many | NA | TGTGCCAGCAGCTTAGACGGGGGATCTTATGGCTACACCTTC | CASSLDGGSYGYTF
TRBJ2-5 | TRBV7-2 | many | NA | TGTGCCAGCAGCCCTGCGGGCGCTTTAGAGACCCAGTACTTC | CASSPAGALETQYF
TRBJ2-1 | TRBV10-3 | medium-sized | NA | TGTGCCATCAGTGAGGCCAAAGTCAGCGGTTCCTTCGCAGATGAGCAGTTCTTC | CAISEAKVSGSFADEQFF
TRBJ2-3 | TRBV6-4 | many | NA | TGTGCCAGCAGTTCTACAGGGAGTACGCAGTATTTT | CASSSTGSTQYF
TRBJ1-1 | TRBV5-1 | many | TRBD1 | TGCGCCAGCAGCTTACAGGGGCAAGAAGCTTTCTTT | CASSLQGQEAFF
TRBJ1-5 | TRBV24-1 | NA | NA | TGTGCCACCAGTGGTGCAGGGGTGAGCAATCAGCCCCAGCATTTT | CATSGAGVSNQPQHF
TRBJ1-2 | TRBV24-1 | few | NA | TGTGCCACCAGTGATTCAGGACCTAGGGACTATGGCTACACCTTC | CATSDSGPRDYGYTF
TRBJ2-7 | TRBV10-3 | many | NA | TGTGCCATCAGTGAAGGAGGGACAGCCTACGAGCAGTACTTC | CAISEGGTAYEQYF
TRBJ2-7 | TRBV24-1 | many | NA | TGTGCCACCCCCGGCGAGGGCCGAACCTCCTACGAGCAGTACTTC | CATPGEGRTSYEQYF
TRBJ2-3 | TRBV5-1 | few | NA | TGCGCCAGCAGCTTGGGCCCCGGGGGCACAGATACGCAGTATTTT | CASSLGPGGTDTQYF
TRBJ2-1 | TRBV4-2 | many | TRBD2 | TGTGCCAGCAGCCCGACTAGCGGGATGGCTGAGCAGTTCTTC | CASSPTSGMAEQFF
TRBJ2-3 | TRBV7-8 | many | TRBD2 | TGTGCCAGCAGCCGCGGGAGGAGCACAGATACGCAGTATTTT | CASSRGRSTDTQYF
TRBJ1-2 | TRBV20-1 | few | TRBD1 | TGCAGTGTCATTCCTTTTTACAGGGGGTCAGGTGGCTACACCTTC | CSVIPFYRGSGGYTF
TRBJ2-7 | TRBV7-2 | few | TRBD1 | TGTGCCAGCAGCGCACAGGGGTCCTACGAGCAGTACTTC | CASSAQGSYEQYF
TRBJ1-3 | TRBV3-1 | NA | NA | TGTGCCAGCAGCCAGATGATGGACAGTGGAAACACCATATATTTT | CASSQMMDSGNTIYF
TRBJ2-7 | TRBV12-3/TRBV12-4 | few | NA | TGTGCCAGCACCCGGTGGATGACCGAGCAGTACTTC | CASTRWMTEQYF